This note documents a single TCR beta chain sequence. No antigen is known for it. Sequencing used immunoSEQ multiplex PCR; TCRdb keeps in-frame clones, though not all of them. The table records some 5,000 clones, more than 75% of them present only once. This sample was taken from a study of chemoradiotherapy in HPV16-positive cancers. Findings and caveats of the study: HPV-specific T cells were functionally defined from only a couple of HPV16-positive patients. During treatment, candidate HPV-specific clones and E7-related motifs expanded in tumor.

Trimming took off 1 base at V and 3 bases at J, with 7 bases between the two ends. This CDR3 has 13 amino acids. Germline V gene lookup returns CDR1 SGHTA and CDR2 FQGNSA. Sequenced here: tumor tissue, sampled from a patient who underwent chemoradiotherapy. The sequence derives from a human donor with HPV-associated anogenital cancer. This sequence joins TRBV7-2 and TRBJ2-7; D gene ambiguous. CDR3: CASSLGVSYEQYF. For the CDR3, the DNA is TGTGCCAGCAGCTTAGGCGTCAGCTACGAGCAGTACTTC.